The 26 T cell receptor beta chains below were found in one sample sequenced in a study of blood T cell repertoires in COVID-19. Produced via immunoSEQ multiplex PCR; TCRdb's table is partial and in-frame only. The table lists 300,000 to 350,000 clones, roughly 87% of them singletons, with less than 2.5% in the top ten. Sequenced sample: peripheral blood. The receptors come from a young man with active or convalescent COVID-19.

This chain uses TRBV7-9 with TRBJ2-2, with TRBD2 matching over 7 bases. The CDR3 is 14 amino acids. With V trimmed by 5 bases and J by 6 bases, 6 bases remained unmatched. Germline assignment: CDR1 SEHNR and CDR2 FQNEAQ (reference sequence). CDR3 residues: CASSARTSPGELFF. The CDR3 DNA follows: TGTGCCAGCAGCGCCCGGACTAGTCCCGGGGAGCTGTTTTTT.

The gene calls are TRBV9 and TRBJ2-5, with D maybe TRBD2 (5 bases). Between the trimmed V and J ends, which lost 0 bases and 1 base, there was a span of 16 bases. Germline V gives CDR1 SGDLS, CDR2 YYNGEE. CDR3 length: 17 residues. The CDR3 DNA is TGTGCCAGCAGCGTAGAAGGAGGTCCGGGAACCCAAGAGACCCAGTACTTC. Translation: CASSVEGGPGTQETQYF.

The gene calls are TRBV7-2 and TRBJ1-5; possibly TRBD1 for D (6 bases). Trimming removed 3 bases at V and 3 bases at J, with 12 bases between. The CDR3 extends over 15 amino acids. Germline values: CDR1 SGHTA, CDR2 FQGNSA. DNA of the CDR3: TGTGCCAGCAGCTTCCTAGGGGGTATCAATCAGCCCCAGCATTTT. The encoded protein is CASSFLGGINQPQHF.

V usage is TRBV19 and J usage is TRBJ2-2, with D possibly TRBD1 on 5 matching bases. The CDR3 loop spans 14 amino acids. Germline CDR1 reads LNHDA; CDR2 reads SQIVND (reference sequence). Trimming removed 2 bases from V and 2 bases from J, with 6 bases in between. As DNA, the CDR3 is TGTGCCAGTAGTATACAGGGAAACACCGGGGAGCTGTTTTTT. This sequence encodes CASSIQGNTGELFF.

This clone was recorded only once. V and J are TRBV7-5 and TRBJ2-7; TRBD2, the table's D call, lacks a check against the DNA. TRBV7-5 corresponds to a pseudogene. The CDR3 covers 15 residues. The DNA for the CDR3 is TGTGCCAGAAGCTTAGGGCAGAGAGGCTCCTACGAGCAGTACTTC. This encodes CARSLGQRGSYEQYF.

The J gene is TRBJ2-4, the V gene TRBV9; TRBD2 matches 8 bases. CDR1 and CDR2 from the germline V gene are SGDLS and YYNGEE. The CDR3 spans 16 residues. J lost 5 bases, V lost 4 bases, and 11 bases had no gene match. This CDR3 reads CASSIGTSAWENIQYF. The CDR3, as DNA: TGTGCCAGCAGCATAGGGACTAGTGCTTGGGAAAACATTCAGTACTTC.

The chain carries TRBV29-1 and TRBJ1-3; D is unresolved. V lost 5 bases to trimming and J lost 8 bases, with 13 bases between them. The CDR3 spans 12 residues. Germline V gene sequence: CDR1 SQVTM, CDR2 ANQGSEA. The CDR3 reads CSVSPQPDTIYF. The CDR3 nucleotides are TGCAGCGTTTCCCCACAGCCAGACACCATATATTTT.

The rearrangement uses TRBV12-3 or TRBV12-4 and TRBJ1-5; D not certain. The length of the CDR3 is 13 residues. V was pared by 3 bases and J by 4 bases, with 7 bases between. Here the CDR3 DNA reads TGTGCCAGCAGTTTTAGCGATAATCAGCCCCAGCATTTT. It codes for CASSFSDNQPQHF.

This clone has just one count. The chain joins TRBV6-6 to TRBJ1-3; no definite D call. V was cut by 5 bases and J by 2 bases, with 7 bases left in between. This CDR3 region has 13 residues. The germline gives CDR1 MNHNY, CDR2 SVGAGI (reference sequence). Written as DNA, the CDR3 is TGTGCCAGCAGTCGCCCTGCTGGAAACACCATATATTTT. It is translated as CASSRPAGNTIYF.

J is TRBJ2-3 and V is TRBV5-1; 7 nucleotides line up with TRBD2. The CDR3 runs to 17 residues. V was clipped by 0 bases and J by 5 bases; unmatched bases: 12. Germline V lookup: CDR1 SGHRS, CDR2 YFSETQ. The CDR3 nucleotides are TGCGCCAGCAGCTTGGCCGTAAGCGGGATTGGGGTAGATACGCAGTATTTT. It encodes CASSLAVSGIGVDTQYF.

The chain combines TRBV3-1 (or the pseudogene TRBV3-2) with TRBJ2-1; perhaps TRBD2 as D (5 bases). This CDR3 spans 16 amino acids. Deletions cut 0 bases from V and 7 bases from J, with 16 bases between. Germline V CDR1 and CDR2: LGHDT, YNNKEL (reference sequence). For the CDR3, the DNA is TGTGCCAGCAGCCAAGAAGGGTCTCTAGCCGTTAATGAGCAGTTCTTC. Its protein is CASSQEGSLAVNEQFF.

The chain uses TRBV9 and TRBJ1-2, with 7 nucleotides matching TRBD1. The V and J ends lost 1 base and 7 bases, in that order; junction bases with no gene match: 13. Germline V CDR1 and CDR2: SGDLS, YYNGEE. The CDR3 totals 16 residues. CDR3 in amino acids: CASSVLPHRGVGGYTF. CDR3 in DNA: TGTGCCAGCAGCGTACTACCCCACAGGGGAGTTGGTGGCTACACCTTC.

The chain uses TRBV27 and TRBJ2-1, with D unresolved. Germline assignment: CDR1 MNHEY and CDR2 SMNVEV (reference sequence). The CDR3 is made up of 12 amino acids. Trimming stripped 7 bases from V and 4 bases from J, with 8 bases between. In DNA, the CDR3 is TGTGCCAGCACCGGCGGATACAATGAGCAGTTCTTC. Translation: CASTGGYNEQFF.

The rearrangement uses TRBV9 and TRBJ2-7, with a weak D call TRBD1 (6 bases). The CDR3 totals 14 residues. Per germline, CDR1 SGDLS and CDR2 YYNGEE. V was shortened by 0 bases and J by 5 bases, with 12 bases between the two germline ends. The CDR3 bases are TGTGCCAGCAGCGTAGGCCCAGGGGAAGACGAGCAGTACTTC. This translates into CASSVGPGEDEQYF. Using reference TRBV9 and TRBJ2-7 for the parts outside the CDR3, the full variable domain is DSGVTQTPKHLITATGQRVTLRCSPRSGDLSVYWYQQSLDQGLQFLIQYYNGEERAKGNILERFSAQQFPDLHSELNLSSLELGDSALYFCASSVGPGEDEQYFGPGTRLTVT.

This chain links TRBV5-1 with TRBJ2-7; 10 positions match TRBD1. CDR3 size: 15 residues. After removal of 0 bases from V and 3 bases from J, the junction contained 3 bases not matched to a gene. Germline V gives CDR1 SGHRS, CDR2 YFSETQ. The CDR3 here is CASSLGQGAVYEQYF. The CDR3 DNA reads as TGCGCCAGCAGCTTGGGACAGGGGGCCGTCTACGAGCAGTACTTC.

The chain links TRBV5-4 to TRBJ1-3; D gene uncertain. Germline V CDR1 and CDR2: SGHNT, YYREEE (reference sequence). This CDR3 is built from 16 residues. V gave up 4 bases and J gave up 2 bases, with 16 bases separating them. CDR3: CASSKGRLLAGNTIYF. DNA of the CDR3: TGTGCCAGCAGCAAAGGTCGGTTACTAGCTGGAAACACCATATATTTT.

The V call is TRBV20-1, the J call TRBJ1-1, with D unresolved. V was clipped by 1 base and J by 5 bases, with 5 bases between them. This CDR3 spans 11 amino acids. Germline CDR1 and CDR2: DFQATT and SNEGSKA (reference sequence). CDR3 bases: TGCAGTGCTAGAGCTCAGACTGAAGCTTTCTTT. Its protein product is CSARAQTEAFF.

This rearrangement joins TRBV7-2 to TRBJ2-3; TRBD2 matches at 13 bases. Germline V lookup: CDR1 SGHTA, CDR2 FQGNSA. There are 18 residues in the CDR3. V lost 1 base and J lost 2; bases outside the gene matches: 6. CDR3 region: CASSLVTSGGAITDTQYF. CDR3 sequence (DNA): TGTGCCAGCAGCTTAGTTACTAGCGGGGGGGCCATCACAGATACGCAGTATTTT.

This CDR3 reads CASSPGPEGPGYTF. CDR3 DNA sequence: TGCGCCAGCAGCCCGGGACCGGAGGGGCCTGGCTACACCTTC. This chain links TRBV5-1 with TRBJ1-2; weak D call: TRBD1 (5 bases). The CDR3 loop spans 14 amino acids. From germline, CDR1 is SGHRS and CDR2 YFSETQ. V was trimmed by 4 bases and J by 7 bases, leaving 17 bases between them.

The V gene is TRBV7-9, the J gene TRBJ1-2; D remains unclear. The CDR3 runs 14 residues. Germline CDR1 is SEHNR and CDR2 is FQNEAQ (reference sequence). V was clipped by 1 base and J by 8 bases, with 14 bases between them. The CDR3 region has the DNA TGTGCCAGCAGCTTAGTTGCAGCGGATATCGGCTACACCTTC. Its translation is CASSLVAADIGYTF.

This sequence joins TRBV19 and TRBJ1-1, with 10 bases identical to TRBD1. V shed 7 bases, J shed 5 bases, and the junction held 4 bases outside the gene matches. CDR1 and CDR2 (germline): LNHDA, SQIVND (reference sequence). The CDR3 is 13 amino acids. The CDR3: CASIRTGGTEAFF. CDR3 DNA sequence: TGTGCCAGTATTCGGACAGGGGGAACTGAAGCTTTCTTT. Using reference TRBV19 and TRBJ1-1 for the parts outside the CDR3, the full variable domain is DGGITQSPKYLFRKEGQNVTLSCEQNLNHDAMYWYRQDPGQGLRLIYYSQIVNDFQKGDIAEGYSVSREKKESFPLTVTSAQKNPTAFYLCASIRTGGTEAFFGQGTRLTVV.

V and J are TRBV5-1 and TRBJ1-1, with a tentative D call TRBD1 (6 bases). Trimming removed 1 base from V and 3 bases from J, with 7 bases in between. Germline CDR1 SGHRS, CDR2 YFSETQ. The CDR3 has 13 residues. CDR3 in DNA: TGCGCCAGCAGCTTGACAGGGCACACTGAAGCTTTCTTT. It codes for CASSLTGHTEAFF.

V and J are TRBV11-2 and TRBJ2-7; 10 bases fit TRBD1. CDR1 and CDR2 from the germline V gene are SGHAT and FQNNGV. V lost 5 bases and J lost 6; bases outside the gene matches: 4. CDR3 size: 13 residues. CDR3 sequence reads: CASSPGQGFEQYF. For the CDR3, the DNA is TGTGCCAGCAGCCCGGGACAGGGGTTCGAGCAGTACTTC. Full variable domain (remainder filled in from reference TRBV11-2 and TRBJ2-7): EAGVAQSPRYKIIEKRQSVAFWCNPISGHATLYWYQQILGQGPKLLIQFQNNGVVDDSQLPKDRFSAERLKGVDSTLKIQPAKLEDSAVYLCASSPGQGFEQYFGPGTRLTVT.

The gene calls are TRBV6-2 or TRBV6-3 and TRBJ2-7, with 8 bases matching TRBD1. The CDR3 consists of 18 residues. J lost 3 bases, V lost 0 bases, and 13 bases had no gene match. Germline CDR1 reads MNHEY; CDR2 reads SVGEGT. This CDR3 is CASSYSTGAGRKLYEQYF. The DNA of the CDR3 is TGTGCCAGCAGTTACTCGACAGGGGCAGGACGGAAACTCTACGAGCAGTACTTC.

The chain has TRBV27 and TRBJ1-2, with D uncertain. CDR1 is MNHEY and CDR2 is SMNVEV in the germline V gene (reference sequence). V gave up 6 bases and J gave up 3 bases, with 11 bases separating them. The CDR3 runs to 13 residues. CDR3 protein: CASSRDNDYGYTF. CDR3 sequence (DNA): TGTGCCAGCAGCCGTGACAACGACTATGGCTACACCTTC.

CDR3 amino acids: CSGTLAETQYF. As DNA, the CDR3 is TGCAGTGGTACACTAGCGGAGACCCAGTACTTC. The rearrangement links TRBV20-1 to TRBJ2-5; 7 bases align to TRBD2. CDR1 is DFQATT, CDR2 SNEGSKA, per germline (reference sequence). The CDR3 has 11 residues. Unmatched junction bases numbered 4, after V lost 7 bases and J lost 5 bases.